Below are 16 T cell receptor beta chains sequenced from a single sample in a study of blood T cells in healthy people across ages. A sample-barcoded 5' primer and a J-beta primer mix were used in a second PCR of roughly 7 to 12 cycles. One entry per CDR3 protein, called by TCRdb with MiXCR from the 5' RACE reads. The sample lists 1.5 million to 2 million distinct CDR3 sequences, about 50% seen once, with approximately 2% in the top ten. The material sequenced was blood. These receptors all stem from a woman in her thirties or forties in good health.

The genes are TRBV6-1 and TRBJ1-2; 7 bases are shared with TRBD1. The CDR3 is 15 amino acids. Trimming at V came to 4 bases and at J to 3 bases, leaving 8 bases not matched to a gene. Germline CDR1 is MNHNS and CDR2 is SASEGT. The CDR3: CASSARDSLYYGYTF. The CDR3 region has the DNA TGTGCCAGCAGTGCCAGGGACAGCCTCTACTATGGCTACACCTTC.

This clonotype was seen a handful of times. An end of the junction does not agree with germline; a read error may underlie this. This chain joins TRBV7-7 and TRBJ2-1, with 7 bases fitting TRBD1. Germline lookup yields CDR1 SSHAT and CDR2 FNYEAQ (reference sequence). This CDR3 comprises 14 residues. CDR3 amino acids: CASSPGTVVYEQFF. DNA of the CDR3: TGTGCTAGCAGCCCCGGGACAGTGGTCTATGAGCAGTTCTTC.

The V and J genes are TRBV6-6 and TRBJ2-5; D is ambiguous. V lost 2 bases, J lost 1 base, and 8 bases lay in between. The length of the CDR3 is 14 residues. CDR1 MNHNY and CDR2 SVGAGI come from the germline V gene (reference sequence). CDR3 bases: TGTGCCAGCAGTTACAGTCGGACCCAAGAGACCCAGTACTTC. This encodes CASSYSRTQETQYF.

This chain connects TRBV29-1 to TRBJ1-2, with D perhaps matching TRBD1 (5 bases). Between the trimmed V and J ends, which lost 3 bases and 2 bases, there was a span of 10 bases. The germline CDR1 and CDR2 sequences are SQVTM and ANQGSEA. CDR3 length: 13 residues. This chain's CDR3 is CSVEGGWNYGYTF. The CDR3 DNA reads TGCAGCGTTGAGGGGGGGTGGAACTATGGCTACACCTTC.

The chain uses TRBV28 and TRBJ2-7; D is perhaps TRBD2 (6 bases). The germline V gene encodes CDR1 MDHEN and CDR2 SYDVKM. V shed 5 bases and J shed 4 bases, with 24 bases lying between them. The CDR3 has 17 amino acids. The CDR3 DNA sequence: TGTGCCAGCAGTCTGGGACTCCCGATTCCCCTAGCATACGAGCAGTACTTC. Translating it yields CASSLGLPIPLAYEQYF. Using reference TRBV28 and TRBJ2-7 for the parts outside the CDR3, the full variable domain is DVKVTQSSRYLVKRTGEKVFLECVQDMDHENMFWYRQDPGLGLRLIYFSYDVKMKEKGDIPEGYSVSREKKERFSLILESASTNQTSMYLCASSLGLPIPLAYEQYFGPGTRLTVT.

A remark on this clonotype: The junction does not match germline at one end; this may be a read error. The chain is built from TRBV29-1 and TRBJ2-6, with TRBD1 identical over 10 bases. Germline CDR1 and CDR2: SQVTM and ANQGSEA. The CDR3 contains 19 residues. DNA of the CDR3: TGCAGCGTCGAAGATCTGGGAGGGACAGGGGTGAGGGGGGCCAACGTCCTGACTTTC. Translation: CSVEDLGGTGVRGANVLTF. Full variable domain (outside the CDR3, taken from reference TRBV29-1 and TRBJ2-6): SAVISQKPSRDICQRGTSLTIQCQVDSQVTMMFWYRQQPGQSLTLIATANQGSEATYESGFVIDKFPISRPNLTFSTLTVSNMSPEDSSIYLCSVEDLGGTGVRGANVLTFGAGSRLTVL.

Here the CDR3 DNA reads TGCGCCAGCAGTGCTGACGGGGGCCCGAATCAGCCCCAGCATTTT. This gives the protein CASSADGGPNQPQHF. The rearrangement links TRBV10-1 to TRBJ1-5; a weak D match, TRBD1 (6 bases). V shed 4 bases and J shed 4 bases, with 14 bases lying between them. Germline V lookup: CDR1 WNHNN, CDR2 SYGVQD (reference sequence). This CDR3 is built from 15 residues.

The chain employs TRBV24-1 and TRBJ2-2; TRBD2 is a possible D gene (6 bases). The germline CDR1 and CDR2 sequences are KGHDR and SFDVKD. Trimming left V 2 bases short and J 5 bases short, with 14 bases between. This CDR3 is 16 amino acids long. The CDR3 coding sequence is TGTGCCACCAGTGATTATACCAAGGGAGGAACCGGGGAGCTGTTTTTT. Its protein is CATSDYTKGGTGELFF.

On this clonotype: The junction departs from germline at one end; a sequencing error may be responsible. The chain uses TRBV10-3 and TRBJ1-2; D unresolved. The CDR3 loop spans 15 amino acids. Per the germline V gene, CDR1 is ENHRY and CDR2 is SYGVKD. CDR3 coding DNA: TGTGCCATCGGTGAGTCTGGGGAAATTGGCTATGGCTACACCTTC. Protein: CAIGESGEIGYGYTF.

The chain joins TRBV3-1 to TRBJ2-1; D call uncertain. The CDR3 loop spans 15 amino acids. Germline CDR1 reads LGHDT; CDR2 reads YNNKEL (reference sequence). The V and J ends lost 1 base and 2 bases respectively, with 9 bases between them. The CDR3 here is CASSQANFAYNEQFF. CDR3 DNA: TGTGCCAGCAGCCAAGCAAACTTCGCCTACAATGAGCAGTTCTTC.

This clonotype was observed a few times. The rearrangement links TRBV20-1 to TRBJ2-4; D perhaps matches TRBD1 (5 bases). The germline CDR1 and CDR2 sequences are DFQATT and SNEGSKA (reference sequence). V lost 1 base to trimming and J lost 2 bases, with 15 bases between them. This CDR3 has 16 residues. The CDR3 DNA follows: TGCAGTGCTAGAGGCCGGACCAGGGTACCCAAAAACATTCAGTACTTC. It specifies CSARGRTRVPKNIQYF.

V is TRBV2 and J is TRBJ1-4; TRBD1 agrees at 7 bases. CDR1 is SNHLY, CDR2 FYNNEI, per germline. V shed 11 bases, J shed 5 bases, and the junction held 11 bases outside the gene matches. CDR3 size: 14 residues. CDR3 amino acids: CAGTTGQTNEKLFF. The DNA of the CDR3 is TGTGCCGGTACTACGGGACAGACAAATGAAAAACTGTTTTTT.

The rearrangement links TRBV5-1 to TRBJ2-5, with D tentatively TRBD2 (6 bases). V was trimmed by 6 bases and J by 6 bases, leaving 18 bases between them. The CDR3 contains 14 residues. Germline loops: CDR1 SGHRS, CDR2 YFSETQ. CDR3 nucleotide sequence: TGCGCCAGCACGATGGCCGGTAGCGGACAGACCCAGTACTTC. Its protein product is CASTMAGSGQTQYF.

The rearrangement uses TRBV7-2 and TRBJ2-3, with 7 bases lining up with TRBD2. V was pared by 4 bases and J by 6 bases, with 10 bases of the junction left unmatched. The CDR3 covers 15 residues. The V gene's germline CDR1 is SGHTA and CDR2 FQGNSA. The CDR3 sequence is CASSSALASPDTQYF. CDR3 nucleotide sequence: TGTGCCAGCAGCTCCGCACTAGCGTCACCCGATACGCAGTATTTT.

This clonotype appeared a single time. The chain is built from TRBV27 and TRBJ2-1; 9 bases line up with TRBD2. The J call could be wrong; TRBJ2-7 is a better fit for the DNA end. Germline CDR1 MNHEY, CDR2 SMNVEV (reference sequence). The CDR3 length is 16 residues. The CDR3 bases are TGTGCCAGCAGTTTTGTAGCGGGAGTCTCCTACAATGAGCAGTACTTC. This codes for CASSFVAGVSYNEQYF.

A few counts support this clonotype. The V and J genes are TRBV20-1 and TRBJ1-1, with a tentative D call TRBD1 (5 bases). V lost 3 bases to trimming and J lost 7 bases, with 18 bases between them. From germline, CDR1 is DFQATT and CDR2 SNEGSKA (reference sequence). The CDR3 is made up of 14 amino acids. The CDR3 nucleotides are TGCAGTGCTAGTAACAGGCGCCAGGGTGATGAAGCTTTCTTT. Translating it yields CSASNRRQGDEAFF.